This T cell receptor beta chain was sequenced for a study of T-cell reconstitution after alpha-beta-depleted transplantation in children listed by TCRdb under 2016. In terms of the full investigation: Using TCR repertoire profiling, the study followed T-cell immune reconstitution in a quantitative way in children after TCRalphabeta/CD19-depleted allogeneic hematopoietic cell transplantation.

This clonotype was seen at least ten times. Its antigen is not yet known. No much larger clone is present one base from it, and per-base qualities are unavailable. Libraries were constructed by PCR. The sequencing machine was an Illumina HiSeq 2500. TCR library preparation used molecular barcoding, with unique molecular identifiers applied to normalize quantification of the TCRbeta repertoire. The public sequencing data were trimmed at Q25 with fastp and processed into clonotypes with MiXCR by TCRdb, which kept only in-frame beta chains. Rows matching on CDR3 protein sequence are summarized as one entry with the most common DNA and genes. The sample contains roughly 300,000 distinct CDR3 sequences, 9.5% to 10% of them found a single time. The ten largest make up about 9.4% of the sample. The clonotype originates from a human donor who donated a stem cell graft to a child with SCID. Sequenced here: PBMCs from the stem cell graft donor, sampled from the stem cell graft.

The CDR3 loop reads CSAEGGRVTDTQYF. The bases are TGCAGTGCAGAGGGCGGCAGGGTCACAGATACGCAGTATTTT. In this chain, TRBV20-1 is recombined with TRBJ2-3; the D segment may tentatively be TRBD1 or TRBD2, each giving 5 matched bases. Looking up the germline V gene (reference sequence) yields CDR1 DFQATT and CDR2 SNEGSKA. The trim is 6 bases for V and 2 bases for J, with a gap of 15 bases between the germline ends. The CDR3, from cysteine to phenylalanine, totals 14 residues. Only CDR3 DNA is held: 42 bases, read in frame from base 1.